This T cell receptor (beta chain) was sequenced during a study of blood T cell repertoires in COVID-19. About the study: The origin of the acute and convalescent COVID-19 samples was the United States, Italy and Spain.

Germline loops: CDR1 LNHDA, CDR2 SQIVND (reference sequence). The CDR3 sequence is 14 residues long. Trimming left V 3 bases short and J 0 bases short, with 8 bases between. This clone turned up a few times. Assay: immunoSEQ multiplex PCR; the TCRdb copy retains only in-frame clones and omits some. The sample has approximately 310,000 clones, around 86% seen once. The chain links TRBV19 to TRBJ1-2; D is ambiguous. The sequenced sample consisted of peripheral blood. The receptor was isolated from a man aged 50 to 60 with active or convalescent COVID-19. CDR3 coding DNA: TGTGCCAGTAGTATCGGCAGCGCTAACTATGGCTACACCTTC. Translating gives CASSIGSANYGYTF.